Listed below are T cell receptor beta chains from one sample, sequenced in a study of tumor-infiltrating lymphocytes in glioblastoma multiforme. MiXCR, applied by TCRdb to the multiplex PCR reads, yields one record per CDR3 protein. The profile shows almost 20,000 distinct CDR3 sequences, 65% to 80% of them singletons. The specimen sequenced was peripheral blood. The receptor set was obtained from a male donor with glioblastoma. Both conserved end residues are part of each CDR3. The D gene is left open where the match is weak. Expanded clones are given a class, and other clones once, few, many or no size at all.

D gene	V gene	J gene	clone size	CDR3 DNA	CDR3 protein
TRBD2	TRBV28	TRBJ2-7	.	TGTGCCAGCAGGACTAGCGGGAGTTACGAGCAGTACTTC	CASRTSGSYEQYF
TRBD1	TRBV11-2	TRBJ2-5	large	TGTGCCAGCAGCTTATTGACAGGGGGCTTTGAGACCCAGTACTTC	CASSLLTGGFETQYF
.	TRBV11-1	TRBJ2-2	.	TGTGCCTTCAGCTTAGAACGCCCGAACACCGGTGAGCTGTTTTTT	CAFSLERPNTGELFF
.	TRBV6-5	TRBJ1-1	.	TGTGCCAGCAGAGACCTGGGCCGTAACACTGAAGCTTTCTTT	CASRDLGRNTEAFF
TRBD1	TRBV4-1	TRBJ2-1	.	TGCGCCAGCAGCCAACTATCTACCGGGACAGGGTACAATGAGCAGTTCTTC	CASSQLSTGTGYNEQFF
TRBD1	TRBV6-1	TRBJ2-5	many	TGTGCCAGCAGTGGGTGGATACAGGGGAACCAAGAGACCCAGTACTTC	CASSGWIQGNQETQYF
TRBD2	TRBV29-1	TRBJ2-1	medium-sized	TGCAGCGTTGAGGGGGGGGGAAGGTCCTACAATGAGCAGTTCTTC	CSVEGGGRSYNEQFF
.	TRBV29-1	TRBJ1-1	many	TGCAGCGCTGGGGGGCAGAACACTGAAGCTTTCTTT	CSAGGQNTEAFF
TRBD2	TRBV4-1	TRBJ2-3	many	TGCGCCAGCAGGGCGCTAGCGGGAGGGGAGGATACGCAGTATTTT	CASRALAGGEDTQYF
.	TRBV29-1	TRBJ2-1	.	TGCAGCACTCGGGACGTGAGCTCCTACGATGGGCACTTCTTC	CSTRDVSSYDGHFF
TRBD1	TRBV11-2	TRBJ2-7	.	TGTGCCAGCAGCGGTCCCCAGGGGGCCTTTTCCTACGAGCAGTACTTC	CASSGPQGAFSYEQYF
.	TRBV11-2	TRBJ2-2	once	TGTGCCAGCAGCCATCATATTGGGGGACGAAACACCGGGGAGCTGTTTTTT	CASSHHIGGRNTGELFF
TRBD2	TRBV4-1	TRBJ2-2	.	TGCGCCAGCAGCCAAGGACTAGCGGGAGGGTATACCGGGGAGCTGTTTTTT	CASSQGLAGGYTGELFF
TRBD1	TRBV11-2	TRBJ1-2	.	TGTGCCAGCAGCGAACGACAGGGGGCCTATGGCTACACCTTC	CASSERQGAYGYTF
.	TRBV29-1	TRBJ2-2	.	TGCAGCGTTGGGCAGGAGAGAGGCGGGGAGCTGTTTTTT	CSVGQERGGELFF
.	TRBV11-3	TRBJ2-2	.	TGTGCCAGCTGCCACGGACGGCCTTGTGGCGGGGAGCTGTTTTTT	CASCHGRPCGGELFF
TRBD1	TRBV6-2/TRBV6-3	TRBJ2-2	.	TGTGCCAGCCGACGGACAGGCGGCACCGGGGAGCTGTTTTTT	CASRRTGGTGELFF
TRBD1	TRBV28	TRBJ1-3	.	TGTGCCAGCAGTTCGACAGGGGTCTCTGTAAACACCATATATTTT	CASSSTGVSVNTIYF
.	TRBV12-3/TRBV12-4	TRBJ2-5	once	TGTGCCAGCAGTCCCCGACAGAGGGAGACCCAGTACTTC	CASSPRQRETQYF
TRBD2	TRBV11-1	TRBJ2-1	.	TGTGCCAGCAGCTTACTAGCGGGGGACATTGAGCAGTTCTTC	CASSLLAGDIEQFF
.	TRBV11-3	TRBJ2-3	.	TGTGCCAGCAGCCCGGCACAGGGAGATCCCGAAGGGACGCAGTATTTT	CASSPAQGDPEGTQYF
TRBD1	TRBV20-1	TRBJ1-1	.	TGCAGTGCCAGAGATTCCCAGGGGGGAGACACTGAAGCTTTCTTT	CSARDSQGGDTEAFF
TRBD2	TRBV29-1	TRBJ2-7	.	TGCAGCGTTGTTAGCGGGAGATACGAGCAGTACTTC	CSVVSGRYEQYF
TRBD2	TRBV5-4	TRBJ2-3	.	TGTGCCAGCAGCTTGGTTAGCGGGGGGGCCCAAGATACGCAGTATTTT	CASSLVSGGAQDTQYF
.	TRBV6-2/TRBV6-3	TRBJ1-6	many	TGTGCCAGCCGTCAACAGGGAGGCTCACCCCTCCACTTT	CASRQQGGSPLHF
TRBD2	TRBV29-1	TRBJ2-7	.	TGCAGCGTTGGGGGGACTAGCGGGATGGCCAACCAGGACGAGCAGTACTTC	CSVGGTSGMANQDEQYF
.	TRBV29-1	TRBJ2-5	.	TGCAGCGTTGAAGATTGGGTGGCTGGAGAGGAATCAGAGACCCAGTACTTC	CSVEDWVAGEESETQYF
.	TRBV2	TRBJ2-1	.	TGTGTCAGCAGTGTAGGACAGTACAATGAGCAGTTCTTC	CVSSVGQYNEQFF
TRBD1	TRBV11-1	TRBJ2-1	.	TGTGCCAGCAGCTCAGGGGGCTACATTGAGCAATTCTTC	CASSSGGYIEQFF
.	TRBV5-6	TRBJ2-2	.	TGTGCCAGCAGCTACGTGGATCGGGTAGGCGGGGAGCTGTTTTTT	CASSYVDRVGGELFF
TRBD2	TRBV11-1	TRBJ2-5	once	TGTGCCAGCAGCTCGAAAGTCCCACTAGCGGGAGGGCTAGAGACCCAGTACTTC	CASSSKVPLAGGLETQYF
.	TRBV11-2	TRBJ2-2	.	TGTGCCAGCAGCTTAGCTGGGGCCATCGGAGGTGGGGAGCTGTTTTTT	CASSLAGAIGGGELFF
.	TRBV11-2	TRBJ2-5	.	TGTCCCAGCAGTGCTAGCTTACAAGAGACCCAGTACTTC	CPSSASLQETQYF
.	TRBV12-3/TRBV12-4	TRBJ1-5	.	TGTGCCAGCAGGGTGACGGAGGGAGGCAATCAGCCCCAGCATTTT	CASRVTEGGNQPQHF
TRBD2	TRBV2	TRBJ2-7	few	TGTGCCAGCAGTGCGGGTAGCGGGAGCAGCGAGCAGTACTTC	CASSAGSGSSEQYF
.	TRBV28	TRBJ2-1	.	TGTGCCAGCAGTAGCCGTTACAGGGTCGAGTGGCAGTTCTTC	CASSSRYRVEWQFF
.	TRBV11-2	TRBJ2-1	.	TGTGCCACCAGAAGTCCTAGGACTCACAATGAGCAGTTCTTC	CATRSPRTHNEQFF
TRBD1	TRBV29-1	TRBJ2-5	many	TGCAGCGTCCATGGTTACAGGGGGCGAGAGACCCAGTACTTC	CSVHGYRGRETQYF
.	TRBV20-1	TRBJ2-3	.	TGCAGTGCTAGAACCGCAGATACGCAGTATTTT	CSARTADTQYF
TRBD1	TRBV11-2	TRBJ2-7	few	TGTGCCAGCAAAGACAGGGGAGAGCACGAGCAGTACTTC	CASKDRGEHEQYF
.	TRBV11-2	TRBJ2-2	large	TGTGCCAGCAGCTTATTCAGGGACACCGGGGAGCTGTTTTTT	CASSLFRDTGELFF
TRBD2	TRBV11-2	TRBJ2-1	once	TGTGCCAGCAGCATTGGGGGGGGGTCCAATGAGCGGTTATTC	CASSIGGGSNERLF
.	TRBV11-2	TRBJ2-7	.	TGTGCCAGCAGCTTAGAAGTTACTTACGAGCAGTACTTC	CASSLEVTYEQYF
.	TRBV6-5	TRBJ2-1	.	TGTGCCAGCAGTGCGAAACAGGGTTACTCCTACAATGAGCAGTTCTTC	CASSAKQGYSYNEQFF
.	TRBV11-2	TRBJ2-3	.	TGTGCCAGCTGCTTGGACAGTGGTGCAGATACGCAGTATTTT	CASCLDSGADTQYF
.	TRBV5-6	TRBJ2-7	many	TGTGCCAGCAGCTGGGCCCCGTTTAGCGAGCAGTACTTC	CASSWAPFSEQYF
.	TRBV29-1	TRBJ2-3	.	TGCAGCGGATTCGCAGGTTTAGGCACAGATACGCAGTATTTT	CSGFAGLGTDTQYF